The rows below give T cell receptor beta chains drawn from one sample of a study of early stage breast cancer tumors. Sequenced by immunoSEQ multiplex PCR; TCRdb stores in-frame clones only, minus some. This table holds about 10,000 clones, roughly 70% found once. The source material was breast tumor tissue. The receptors derive from a person between 45 and 65 years old with breast cancer. The CDR3 runs from the conserved cysteine through the conserved F or W. The D gene is left open where the match is weak. Clone size appears in some rows only: once, few, many, or a class for an expanded clone.

NA	TRBV19	TRBJ1-2	few	TGTGCCAGTAGTGTACCACAGGGATCCCTATATGGCTACACCTTC	CASSVPQGSLYGYTF
NA	TRBV10-3	TRBJ2-2	few	TGTGCCATCAGTGGGAACACCGGGGAGCTGTTTTTT	CAISGNTGELFF
TRBD2	TRBV7-3	TRBJ2-5	NA	TGTGCCAGCAGCTCCGGGACTAGAGGAGGAGAGACCCAGTACTTC	CASSSGTRGGETQYF
NA	TRBV29-1	TRBJ2-7	NA	TGCAGCGTTGGAACTCCCCCAATGGGCGAGCAGTACTTC	CSVGTPPMGEQYF
NA	TRBV28	TRBJ1-2	medium-sized	TGTGCCAGCAGTTTGCAGGCTTTTTATGGCTACACCTTC	CASSLQAFYGYTF
NA	TRBV5-6	TRBJ1-2	medium-sized	TGTGCCAGCAGCACCCCGGACAGCCGATCATACTATGGCTACACCTTC	CASSTPDSRSYYGYTF
TRBD2	TRBV2	TRBJ2-5	once	TGTGCCAGCAGTAAAAGGTCGGGGGGAGAGACCCAGTACTTC	CASSKRSGGETQYF
NA	TRBV9	TRBJ2-3	few	TGTGCCAGCAGCTCTAGTGCGGCGGGGCGGGGAACTAGCACAGATACGCAGTATTTT	CASSSSAAGRGTSTDTQYF
NA	TRBV7-2	TRBJ2-2	NA	TGTGCCAGCAGCTGGGCCCCGGCGGTCGGGGAGCTGTTTTTT	CASSWAPAVGELFF
TRBD1	TRBV18	TRBJ1-1	few	TGTGCCAGCTCACAGGGGGACAGTGAAGCTTTCTTT	CASSQGDSEAFF
TRBD1	TRBV11-2	TRBJ1-3	NA	TGTGCCAGCAGCTTATCAGGGGGGACTGGAAACACCATATATTTT	CASSLSGGTGNTIYF
NA	TRBV4-1	TRBJ2-2	NA	TGCGCCAGCAGCCTCGGGGATAACACCGGGGAGCTGTTTTTT	CASSLGDNTGELFF
TRBD1	TRBV28	TRBJ2-7	NA	TGTGCCAGCAGTGTCGGGACAGGGGGGTTCGAGCAGTACTTC	CASSVGTGGFEQYF
NA	TRBV12-5	TRBJ2-3	NA	TGTGCTAGTGGTCCAGGTGGGGGGTCTAGCACAGATACGCAGTATTTT	CASGPGGGSSTDTQYF
TRBD1	TRBV18	TRBJ2-1	NA	TGTGCCAGCTCACCACCGGGTGGGACAGGGGGACACAATGAGCAGTTCTTC	CASSPPGGTGGHNEQFF
NA	TRBV2	TRBJ2-2	NA	TGTGCCAGCAGTGATTCGGCAGGGAGGACCGGGGAGCTGTTTTTT	CASSDSAGRTGELFF
NA	TRBV29-1	TRBJ2-7	NA	TGCAGCGTTGTTTGGAGAAACTCTTACGAGCAGTACTTC	CSVVWRNSYEQYF
NA	TRBV19	TRBJ2-7	NA	TGTGCCAGTAGTCCCGCCACAGGGTTTGCCTCCTACGAGCAGTACTTC	CASSPATGFASYEQYF
NA	TRBV10-2	TRBJ2-3	NA	TGCGCCAGCAGGCCGAGGGGCGAATCGGATACGCAGTATTTT	CASRPRGESDTQYF
TRBD2	TRBV9	TRBJ2-1	NA	TGTGCCAGCAGCGTAAAGGCTAGCGGGGGGGGCGAGCAGTTCTTC	CASSVKASGGGEQFF
NA	TRBV10-3	TRBJ2-1	NA	TGTGCCATCAGTGAGACTAGGGGGGGACGCTTCGAAAATGAGCAGTTCTTC	CAISETRGGRFENEQFF
TRBD2	TRBV18	TRBJ2-7	NA	TGTGCCAGCTCACCAGCTAGCGGGAACGAGCAGTACTTC	CASSPASGNEQYF
TRBD1	TRBV28	TRBJ2-7	few	TGTGCCAGCAGTCCCCAGGGGGCTCGAGAGCAGTACTTC	CASSPQGAREQYF
NA	TRBV11-2	TRBJ2-5	NA	TGTGCCAGCAGCTTAGTAACGATTAACTCCCAAGAGACCCAGTACTTC	CASSLVTINSQETQYF
NA	TRBV10-1	TRBJ2-7	NA	TGCGCCAGCAGTGAAGGCATACCCTACGAGCAGTACTTC	CASSEGIPYEQYF
NA	TRBV6-1	TRBJ2-6	NA	TGTGCCAGCAGTCCCGAGGTTGGGGCCAACGTCCTGACTTTC	CASSPEVGANVLTF
TRBD1	TRBV19	TRBJ1-5	NA	TGTGCCAGTAGTATCGTAGCGGGACAGGTCAATCAGCCCCAGCATTTT	CASSIVAGQVNQPQHF
NA	TRBV27	TRBJ1-2	NA	TGTGCCAGCAGTTCCCTCCCTAACTATGGCTACACCTTC	CASSSLPNYGYTF
NA	TRBV6-1	TRBJ1-1	NA	TGTGCCAGCAGTGAGTCTGAAGCTTTCTTT	CASSESEAFF
NA	TRBV5-1	TRBJ2-3	NA	TGCGCCAGCAGCTTGTTCAACCCCCCGGATACGCAGTATTTT	CASSLFNPPDTQYF
NA	TRBV6-5	TRBJ2-7	NA	TGTGCCAGCAGTTACGCCGGCAGGGGCGCCTACGAGCAGTACTTC	CASSYAGRGAYEQYF
TRBD1	TRBV6-1	TRBJ2-1	NA	TGTGCCAGCAGTGAAGGGCAGGGGGCGCGGAATGAGCAGTTCTTC	CASSEGQGARNEQFF